This T cell receptor beta chain was identified in a study of CD8 T cells in ankylosing spondylitis. Germline CDR1 reads MDHEN; CDR2 reads SYDVKM. This CDR3 contains 14 residues. V was shortened by 4 bases and J by 2 bases, with 12 bases between the two germline ends. Findings and limits, study-wide: Roughly eight highly homologous variants made up a TCR beta motif that seemed to typify ankylosing spondylitis blood. Certain motif variants had earlier appeared in reactive arthritis synovial fluid and blood.

This clonotype was found many times. Its matching antigen is unknown. Scientists made TCR beta libraries using quantitative 5'-RACE with molecular barcodes. In TCRdb, the 5' RACE reads were re-called with MiXCR into one record per CDR3 protein. The table records around 130,000 distinct CDR3 sequences, around 9% of them present only once. This clonotype originated in a male donor with ankylosing spondylitis or in good health (not recorded which). The sequencing sample was made of blood, either unsorted or a sorted T cell fraction (not recorded which). The chain recombines TRBV28 with TRBJ2-7, with D perhaps matching TRBD2 (6 bases). The CDR3: CASSSWPSAYEQYF. The CDR3 nucleotides read TGTGCCAGCAGTTCTTGGCCTAGCGCCTACGAGCAGTACTTC.